The 18 T cell receptor beta chains listed next were all sequenced from one sample in a study of T-cell memory formation after mild COVID-19. TCRdb re-derived calls from the 5' RACE reads in MiXCR, one entry per CDR3 protein. Found here are 560,000 or so distinct CDR3 sequences, 15% to 20% of them singletons; the top ten hold roughly 8%. Sequenced: PBMCs or a T cell subset sorted from them (not recorded which). The source is an adult woman who had mild COVID-19 (a few samples of this study predate the infection). Cell type and time point are not known.

This clonotype was observed a few times. The chain's CDR3 is CASSLGGGKVEAFF. The DNA for the CDR3 is TGCGCCAGCAGCTTGGGCGGGGGGAAGGTGGAAGCTTTCTTT. The rearrangement links TRBV5-1 to TRBJ1-1; D might be TRBD1 (5 bases). CDR3 length: 14 residues. V was cut by 0 bases and J by 8 bases, with 14 bases left in between. Germline V gene sequence: CDR1 SGHRS, CDR2 YFSETQ.

This clonotype was recorded a few times. The V call is TRBV3-1, the J call TRBJ2-6; D not certain. V lost 2 bases to trimming and J lost 0 bases, with 5 bases between them. The length of the CDR3 is 15 residues. Germline-derived CDR1 and CDR2 are LGHDT and YNNKEL (reference sequence). The CDR3 is CASSQLSSGANVLTF. The CDR3 DNA sequence: TGTGCCAGCAGCCAATTGTCCTCTGGGGCCAACGTCCTGACTTTC. Supplemented by reference TRBV3-1 and TRBJ2-6, the full variable domain reads DTAVSQTPKYLVTQMGNDKSIKCEQNLGHDTMYWYKQDSKKFLKIMFSYNNKELIINETVPNRFSPKSPDKAHLNLHINSLELGDSAVYFCASSQLSSGANVLTFGAGSRLTVL.

The table lists this clonotype with a few counts. The rearrangement joins TRBV9 to TRBJ2-3; the match to TRBD1 covers 7 bases. J was trimmed by 6 bases and V by 0 bases; bases with no gene match: 4. The CDR3 loop spans 14 amino acids. Germline V CDR1 and CDR2: SGDLS, YYNGEE. This chain's CDR3 is CASSVEGQLDTQYF. CDR3 in DNA: TGTGCCAGCAGCGTAGAGGGACAGCTGGATACGCAGTATTTT. The whole variable domain, filled in from reference TRBV9 and TRBJ2-3, reads DSGVTQTPKHLITATGQRVTLRCSPRSGDLSVYWYQQSLDQGLQFLIQYYNGEERAKGNILERFSAQQFPDLHSELNLSSLELGDSALYFCASSVEGQLDTQYFGPGTRLTVL.

This clonotype was counted only a few times. The V gene is TRBV19, the J gene TRBJ1-5; possible D gene TRBD1, 5 bases. This CDR3 region has 18 residues. Germline V gene lookup returns CDR1 LNHDA and CDR2 SQIVND (reference sequence). V lost 7 bases to trimming and J lost 3 bases, with 25 bases between them. The CDR3 bases are TGTGCCAGTACCGCCCGCGTTCAGGGACCTCTAAACAATCAGCCCCAGCATTTT. Amino acids: CASTARVQGPLNNQPQHF.

The V and J genes are TRBV25-1 and TRBJ2-1, with 8 bases that match TRBD1. The CDR3 runs to 15 residues. After removal of 3 bases from V and 8 bases from J, the junction contained 9 bases not matched to a gene. Germline values: CDR1 MGHDK, CDR2 SYGVNS. The CDR3 DNA sequence: TGTGCCAGCAGTGACCCGGCTCAGGGGGCCCATGAGCAGTTCTTC. Translated, it gives CASSDPAQGAHEQFF.

This clonotype occurred a few times. The chain uses TRBV5-4 and TRBJ2-4, with 7 positions matching TRBD2. The germline gives CDR1 SGHNT, CDR2 YYREEE (reference sequence). Trimming at V came to 3 bases and at J to 0 bases, leaving 6 bases not matched to a gene. There are 16 residues in the CDR3. For the CDR3, the DNA is TGTGCCAGCAGCTGGGGCGGGGGACTAGCCAAAAACATTCAGTACTTC. As protein: CASSWGGGLAKNIQYF.

This clonotype was seen more than once but under ten times. J is TRBJ2-4 and V is TRBV7-2, with D perhaps TRBD1 or TRBD2 (6 bases each). This CDR3 is 15 amino acids long. Trimming shortened V by 0 bases and J by 6 bases, and 12 bases separated the two germline ends. Looked up from germline, CDR1 is SGHTA and CDR2 is FQGNSA. The CDR3 protein is CASSLAGGRGNIQYF. The DNA for the CDR3 is TGTGCCAGCAGCTTAGCGGGGGGCCGGGGAAACATTCAGTACTTC.

The gene calls are TRBV15 and TRBJ2-5; 7 bases map to TRBD2. V lost 1 base and J lost 6; bases outside the gene matches: 5. CDR1 LNHNV and CDR2 YYDKDF come from the germline V gene (reference sequence). CDR3 size: 14 residues. This CDR3 is CATSRVTSAKTQYF. The CDR3 bases are TGTGCCACCAGCAGAGTTACTAGCGCTAAGACCCAGTACTTC.

The genes are TRBV21-1 and TRBJ1-3; the table's D call TRBD1 went unverified against the DNA. TRBV21-1 has pseudogene status. The CDR3 consists of 14 residues. CDR3 residues: CASSRSGRGNTIYF. The CDR3, as DNA: TGTGCCAGCAGCAGATCTGGGCGGGGGAACACCATATATTTT.

This clonotype was detected a few times. The chain is built from TRBV7-8 and TRBJ1-1; D is perhaps TRBD1 (5 bases). Germline-derived CDR1 and CDR2 are SGHVS and FQNEAQ. CDR3 size: 14 residues. Between the trimmed V and J ends, which lost 4 bases and 5 bases, there was a span of 14 bases. Here the CDR3 DNA reads TGTGCCAGCAGCTCTAGGTCGAAGGGGACTGAAGCTTTCTTT. Its protein is CASSSRSKGTEAFF. Combining the CDR3 with reference TRBV7-8 and TRBJ1-1 gives the whole variable domain GAGVSQSPRYKVAKRGQDVALRCDPISGHVSLFWYQQALGQGPEFLTYFQNEAQLDKSGLPSDRFFAERPEGSVSTLKIQRTQQEDSAVYLCASSSRSKGTEAFFGQGTRLTVV.

This clonotype was observed a handful of times. V and J are TRBV3-1 and TRBJ2-2, with D perhaps matching TRBD1 (5 bases). Germline V gene data show CDR1 as LGHDT and CDR2 as YNNKEL (reference sequence). The CDR3 has 14 amino acids. V lost 4 bases to trimming and J lost 4 bases, with 10 bases between them. This chain's CDR3 is CASSPGGATGELFF. The CDR3 region has the DNA TGTGCCAGCAGCCCAGGTGGGGCCACCGGGGAGCTGTTTTTT.

This clonotype has at least ten counts. The chain joins TRBV4-2 to TRBJ2-7; D gene uncertain. Trimming pared 0 bases from V and 3 bases from J, leaving 6 bases between. Germline CDR1 LGHNA, CDR2 YNFKEQ. CDR3 size: 13 residues. CDR3 sequence (DNA): TGTGCCAGCAGCCAAGAGAGGATCTACGAGCAGTACTTC. It specifies CASSQERIYEQYF.

CDR3 DNA: TGTGCCAGCAGCGAGCGGGACACCGCATACGAGCAGTACTTC. Amino acids: CASSERDTAYEQYF. The chain carries TRBV25-1 and TRBJ2-7, with a weak D call TRBD2 (7 bases). Germline CDR1 and CDR2: MGHDK and SYGVNS. This CDR3 spans 14 amino acids. The V end was cut by 6 bases, the J end by 4 bases, with 16 bases between.

This clonotype was recorded a few times. The chain recombines TRBV27 with TRBJ2-1; TRBD2 is a possible D gene (5 bases). The CDR3 length is 16 residues. Germline V gives CDR1 MNHEY, CDR2 SMNVEV (reference sequence). Trimming took 5 bases from V and 1 from J, leaving 15 bases between them. The CDR3 is CASSPSDFQSYNEQFF. The CDR3 DNA follows: TGTGCCAGCAGTCCATCGGACTTCCAGTCCTACAATGAGCAGTTCTTC.

The rearrangement joins TRBV9 to TRBJ2-3; perhaps TRBD2 as D (6 bases). CDR1 and CDR2 from the germline V gene are SGDLS and YYNGEE. CDR3 length: 16 residues. Deletions cut 4 bases from V and 2 bases from J, with 17 bases between. The CDR3 region has the DNA TGTGCCAGCAGCCCCTGGGGTGGCGGGATCACAGATACGCAGTATTTT. It specifies CASSPWGGGITDTQYF.

A few counts support this clonotype. The rearrangement uses TRBV6-5 and TRBJ2-7, with 7 bases identical to TRBD1. CDR3 length: 15 residues. CDR1 is MNHEY and CDR2 is SVGAGI in the germline V gene. J lost 2 bases, V lost 5 bases, and 9 bases had no gene match. CDR3 protein: CASSGQRQGTYEQYF. The CDR3 DNA reads TGTGCCAGCAGTGGACAAAGACAGGGCACCTACGAGCAGTACTTC.

This clonotype was detected a few times. The junction differs from germline at one of its ends, possibly a read error. The rearrangement uses TRBV29-1 and TRBJ2-1; the match to TRBD1 covers 7 bases. In germline, CDR1 is SQVTM, CDR2 ANQGSEA. This CDR3 is 14 amino acids long. CDR3 amino acids: CSVEGQTIYDEQFF. The CDR3 bases are TGCAGCGTTGAGGGACAGACAATCTACGATGAGCAGTTCTTC.

V is TRBV15 and J is TRBJ2-7; D call uncertain. The CDR3 length is 11 residues. V was clipped by 3 bases and J by 5 bases, with 5 bases between them. CDR1 and CDR2 from the germline V gene are LNHNV and YYDKDF (reference sequence). The CDR3 reads CATSSNDEQYF. CDR3 DNA: TGTGCCACCAGCAGTAACGACGAGCAGTACTTC.